A single sample gave rise to the 26 T cell receptor beta chains below, sequenced in a study of blood T cell repertoires in COVID-19. Measured with immunoSEQ multiplex PCR; TCRdb has only the in-frame clones, and not every one. The sample holds about 78,000 clones, about 89% seen once. Sequenced: peripheral blood. The receptors come from a man over 45 with active or convalescent COVID-19.

The rearrangement links TRBV7-2 to TRBJ1-5, with 9 nucleotides matching TRBD1. Trimming at V came to 5 bases and at J to 0 bases, leaving 8 bases not matched to a gene. Germline loops: CDR1 SGHTA, CDR2 FQGNSA. CDR3 length: 17 amino acids. The CDR3 spells CASSPGGTGYSNQPQHF. The CDR3 nucleotides are TGTGCCAGCAGCCCTGGCGGGACAGGGTATAGCAATCAGCCCCAGCATTTT. The whole variable domain, remainder taken from reference TRBV7-2 and TRBJ1-5, is GAGVSQSPSNKVTEKGKDVELRCDPISGHTALYWYRQSLGQGLEFLIYFQGNSAPDKSGLPSDRFSAERTGGSVSTLTIQRTQQEDSAVYLCASSPGGTGYSNQPQHFGDGTRLSIL.

The chain joins TRBV19 to TRBJ1-4, with D possibly TRBD1 on 6 matching bases. V lost 5 bases and J 10 bases, leaving 17 bases between the germline ends. The CDR3 loop spans 14 amino acids. CDR1 is LNHDA and CDR2 is SQIVND in the germline V gene (reference sequence). The CDR3: CASSSVGGEGKLFF. As DNA, the CDR3 is TGTGCCAGTAGTTCTGTAGGGGGTGAAGGAAAACTGTTTTTT.

CDR3 residues: CASSEYGNSGNTIYF. The CDR3 DNA follows: TGTGCCAGCAGTGAGTACGGGAACTCTGGAAACACCATATATTTT. The chain joins TRBV6-1 to TRBJ1-3, with unresolved D. CDR1 and CDR2 from the germline V gene are MNHNS and SASEGT. Trimming removed 3 bases at V and 0 bases at J, with 9 bases between. The CDR3 sequence is 15 residues long.

This rearrangement joins TRBV7-9 to TRBJ1-1; TRBD1 might be the D (5 bases). This CDR3 region has 14 residues. The germline V gene encodes CDR1 SEHNR and CDR2 FQNEAQ (reference sequence). Trimming took 5 bases from V and 2 from J, leaving 12 bases between them. This chain's CDR3 is CASSPGTENTEAFF. The DNA for the CDR3 is TGTGCCAGCAGCCCTGGGACTGAAAACACTGAAGCTTTCTTT.

The CDR3 DNA reads as TGTGCCAGCAGCGTACTACAGGGTTCCGGCTACACCTTC. It is translated as CASSVLQGSGYTF. The chain couples TRBV9 to TRBJ1-2; maybe TRBD1 (6 bases). The germline V and J ends were trimmed by 1 base and 8 bases, with 12 bases remaining between them. Per germline, CDR1 SGDLS and CDR2 YYNGEE. This CDR3 contains 13 residues.

This chain joins TRBV19 and TRBJ1-3; tentatively, D is TRBD1 (6 bases). Germline V gene data show CDR1 as LNHDA and CDR2 as SQIVND (reference sequence). The ends were cut back, 2 bases at V and 0 bases at J, with 8 bases in the middle. The CDR3 contains 15 residues. CDR3 in DNA: TGTGCCAGTAGTATACAGGGGTACTCTGGAAACACCATATATTTT. This sequence encodes CASSIQGYSGNTIYF.

This chain uses TRBV2 with TRBJ2-1; TRBD2 aligns across 13 bases. Germline CDR1 and CDR2: SNHLY and FYNNEI. The CDR3 length is 15 residues. V gave up 6 bases and J gave up 7 bases; unmatched junction bases: 6. The CDR3: CASRRLAGGPNEQFF. The CDR3 DNA reads as TGTGCCAGCAGGAGACTAGCGGGGGGTCCTAATGAGCAGTTCTTC. Complete variable domain (other parts from reference TRBV2 and TRBJ2-1): EPEVTQTPSHQVTQMGQEVILRCVPISNHLYFYWYRQILGQKVEFLVSFYNNEISEKSEIFDDQFSVERPDGSNFTLKIRSTKLEDSAMYFCASRRLAGGPNEQFFGPGTRLTVL.

CDR3 DNA sequence: TGTGCCATAGGGAGGGTAGGTAGCAATCAGCCCCAGCATTTT. As protein: CAIGRVGSNQPQHF. The chain links TRBV6-5 to TRBJ1-5; unclear D gene. Trimming took off 10 bases at V and 0 bases at J, with 13 bases between the two ends. Germline CDR1 MNHEY, CDR2 SVGAGI. This CDR3 region has 14 residues.

This chain links TRBV27 with TRBJ2-5, with a possible D match to TRBD1 (6 bases). Trimming took off 6 bases at V and 5 bases at J, with 16 bases between the two ends. In germline, CDR1 is MNHEY, CDR2 SMNVEV (reference sequence). The CDR3 is made up of 14 amino acids. CDR3 coding DNA: TGTGCCAGCAGAAAGCACAGGGACGTGGAGACCCAGTACTTC. Protein product: CASRKHRDVETQYF.

This clone was picked up a small number of times. This sequence joins TRBV28 and TRBJ2-7; 9 positions agree with TRBD1. The length of the CDR3 is 15 residues. With 5 bases clipped from V and 1 base from J, the junction kept 6 bases outside the gene matches. Germline-derived CDR1 and CDR2 are MDHEN and SYDVKM. CDR3 sequence: CASSMGQGGSYEQYF. The CDR3 DNA reads TGTGCCAGCAGTATGGGACAGGGTGGGTCCTACGAGCAGTACTTC.

The gene calls are TRBV13 and TRBJ1-4, with 8 bases that match TRBD1. Germline CDR1 reads PRHDT; CDR2 reads FYEKMQ (reference sequence). Germline trimming cut 2 bases from V and 7 bases from J; bases unmatched to any gene: 6. This CDR3 is 15 amino acids long. The CDR3 coding sequence is TGTGCCAGCAGCTTATATGCAGGGGGCGGTGAAAAACTGTTTTTT. Translated, it gives CASSLYAGGGEKLFF. Full variable domain (remainder filled in from reference TRBV13 and TRBJ1-4): AAGVIQSPRHLIKEKRETATLKCYPIPRHDTVYWYQQGPGQDPQFLISFYEKMQSDKGSIPDRFSAQQFSDYHSELNMSSLELGDSALYFCASSLYAGGGEKLFFGSGTQLSVL.

This chain uses TRBV28 with TRBJ1-5; 8 nucleotides match TRBD1. The ends lost 8 bases at V and 3 bases at J; junction bases unmatched: 9. Germline V gene sequence: CDR1 MDHEN, CDR2 SYDVKM. This CDR3 spans 15 amino acids. This CDR3 reads CASQQGALDNQPQHF. The CDR3, as DNA: TGTGCCAGCCAGCAGGGGGCGCTGGACAATCAGCCCCAGCATTTT.

This clone came up once. The J gene is TRBJ1-3, the V gene TRBV28; a possible D gene is TRBD1 (5 bases). From germline, CDR1 is MDHEN and CDR2 SYDVKM. CDR3 length equals 14 residues. Trimming removed 10 bases at V and 3 bases at J, with 16 bases between. The CDR3 bases are TGTGCCACCGTCGGGCAGGGAGGTGGAAACACCATATATTTT. Protein sequence: CATVGQGGGNTIYF.

The gene calls are TRBV28 and TRBJ1-6; D is perhaps TRBD1 (6 bases). Germline-derived CDR1 and CDR2 are MDHEN and SYDVKM. The CDR3 has 15 amino acids. The V end was cut by 6 bases, the J end by 0 bases, with 9 bases between. The CDR3 sequence: CASRGAYSYNSPLHF. CDR3 in DNA: TGTGCCAGCAGGGGGGCCTACTCCTATAATTCACCCCTCCACTTT.

V usage is TRBV18 and J usage is TRBJ2-7, with D possibly matching TRBD2 (5 bases). V lost 3 bases to trimming and J lost 1 base, with 16 bases between them. Germline lookup yields CDR1 KGHSH and CDR2 LQKENI. The CDR3 is made up of 16 amino acids. The CDR3 loop is CASSPLGFGESYEQYF. CDR3 nucleotide sequence: TGTGCCAGCTCACCTCTTGGCTTCGGGGAATCCTACGAGCAGTACTTC.

This clone is a singleton in its sample. V usage is TRBV7-2 and J usage is TRBJ2-3; 9 bases map to TRBD1. This CDR3 spans 14 amino acids. Germline trimming cut 5 bases from V and 3 bases from J; bases unmatched to any gene: 3. Germline CDR1 is SGHTA and CDR2 is FQGNSA. The CDR3 loop reads CASSPQGATDTQYF. The CDR3 bases are TGTGCCAGCAGCCCACAGGGGGCAACAGATACGCAGTATTTT.

The J gene is TRBJ2-7, the V gene TRBV6-5; D unclear. Trimming removed 10 bases from V and 2 bases from J, with 12 bases in between. The CDR3 loop spans 12 amino acids. CDR1 and CDR2 from the germline V gene are MNHEY and SVGAGI. The CDR3 bases are TGTGCCACAGGCAACCTCCCCTACGAGCAGTACTTC. Protein sequence: CATGNLPYEQYF.

This clone was seen more than once but under ten times. This chain uses TRBV6-5 with TRBJ2-3; no clear D. This CDR3 has 15 amino acids. Germline-derived CDR1 and CDR2 are MNHEY and SVGAGI. The V and J ends lost 4 bases and 1 base respectively, with 12 bases between them. CDR3 DNA sequence: TGTGCCAGCAGTTCCAACACGTTCGGCACAGATACGCAGTATTTT. Translated: CASSSNTFGTDTQYF.

The V call is TRBV12-5, the J call TRBJ2-3; D is uncertain. Germline values: CDR1 LGHNT, CDR2 FRNRAP. With 2 bases removed from V and 2 bases from J, the gap between germline ends came to 11 bases. The CDR3 loop spans 15 amino acids. Here the CDR3 DNA reads TGTGCTAGTGGTTTGAATACAGCTTACACAGATACGCAGTATTTT. Translated, it gives CASGLNTAYTDTQYF.

The chain uses TRBV10-2 and TRBJ1-6; 8 bases map to TRBD1. This CDR3 region has 15 residues. Looked up from germline, CDR1 is WSHSY and CDR2 is SAAADI. V shed 3 bases and J 7 bases; nucleotides not matched to a gene: 5. In DNA, the CDR3 is TGCGCCAGCAGTGACCAGGGGGCAGAAAATTCACCCCTCCACTTT. Protein product: CASSDQGAENSPLHF.

The sample holds one count of this clone. The chain links TRBV7-2 to TRBJ2-7, with D possibly TRBD1 on 7 matching bases. The length of the CDR3 is 14 residues. Per the germline V gene, CDR1 is SGHTA and CDR2 is FQGNSA. V lost 5 bases and J lost 3, with 14 bases in between. The CDR3 protein is CASSPRGDSYEQYV. As DNA, the CDR3 is TGTGCCAGCAGCCCCCGCGGGGACAGCTACGAGCAGTACGTC.

V usage is TRBV7-9 and J usage is TRBJ2-1; 8 bases line up with TRBD2. Trimming at V came to 4 bases and at J to 3 bases, leaving 14 bases not matched to a gene. CDR1 is SEHNR, CDR2 FQNEAQ, per germline (reference sequence). The CDR3 totals 18 residues. The CDR3 DNA sequence: TGTGCCAGCAGCTCCACCGGCAGCGGGGGCCCTAGCTACAATGAGCAGTTCTTC. The encoded protein is CASSSTGSGGPSYNEQFF.

The CDR3 DNA follows: TGTGCCAGCACCGAAACCCAGGGGGCGAATAATTCACCCCTCCACTTT. It codes for CASTETQGANNSPLHF. The V and J genes are TRBV2 and TRBJ1-6; the match to TRBD1 covers 8 bases. The CDR3 totals 16 residues. CDR1 and CDR2 from the germline V gene are SNHLY and FYNNEI. V was clipped by 7 bases and J by 5 bases; unmatched bases: 10.

The chain couples TRBV9 to TRBJ2-2, with unresolved D. This CDR3 comprises 11 residues. Per the germline V gene, CDR1 is SGDLS and CDR2 is YYNGEE. V was cut by 7 bases and J by 2 bases, with 3 bases left in between. CDR3 region: CASGNTGELFF. In DNA form, the CDR3 reads TGTGCCAGCGGCAACACCGGGGAGCTGTTTTTT.

The chain carries TRBV7-2 and TRBJ2-5; TRBD2 agrees at 9 bases. Trimming took 5 bases from V and 2 from J; bases not matched to a gene: 3. From germline, CDR1 is SGHTA and CDR2 FQGNSA. This CDR3 is 14 amino acids long. The CDR3 nucleotides are TGTGCCAGCAGCCCTAGCGGGGTACAAGAGACCCAGTACTTC. Amino acid sequence: CASSPSGVQETQYF.

This rearrangement joins TRBV11-2 to TRBJ1-1, with unresolved D. The CDR3 is 14 amino acids. Trimming stripped 0 bases from V and 0 bases from J, with 5 bases between. Germline-derived CDR1 and CDR2 are SGHAT and FQNNGV. In DNA form, the CDR3 reads TGTGCCAGCAGCTTAGATACTCTGAACACTGAAGCTTTCTTT. Translating gives CASSLDTLNTEAFF.